This entry features one T cell receptor (beta chain) sequence. What it binds is unknown. TCR beta libraries were prepared from cDNA with unique molecular identifiers. MiXCR, run by TCRdb on the PCR reads, gives a single entry per CDR3 protein. The data contain about 430,000 distinct CDR3 sequences, roughly 40% of them seen just once; the ten biggest clones take up around 8%. The data originate from a study of post-analysis software for immune sequencing data. The CDR3 contains 13 residues. V gave up 1 base and J gave up 8 bases, with 11 bases separating them. General study findings and limits: The five TRBV segments detected at higher frequency in patients than in controls included TRBV5-6, TRBV5-1 and TRBV20-1. Under F measure analysis, samples from one preparation batch co-clustered strongly.

Sequenced material: blood. This sequence joins TRBV12-3 or TRBV12-4 and TRBJ1-2; perhaps TRBD1 as D (6 bases). The TCR was taken from a girl aged 2 to 9 with multiple sclerosis. The CDR3 DNA reads TGTGCCAGCAGTTTAGTTGGACAGCAGGGCTACACCTTC. Its protein product is CASSLVGQQGYTF.